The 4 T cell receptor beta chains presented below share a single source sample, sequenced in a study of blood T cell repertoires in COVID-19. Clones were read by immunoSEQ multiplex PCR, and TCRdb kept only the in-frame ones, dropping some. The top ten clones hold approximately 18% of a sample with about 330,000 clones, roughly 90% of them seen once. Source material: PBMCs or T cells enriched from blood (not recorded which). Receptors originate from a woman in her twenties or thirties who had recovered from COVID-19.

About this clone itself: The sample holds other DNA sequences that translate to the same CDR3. This chain's CDR3 is CASSSGTGGTGELFF. Here the CDR3 DNA reads TGCGCCAGCAGCTCCGGGACGGGGGGGACCGGGGAGCTGTTTTTT. The rearrangement joins TRBV5-1 to TRBJ2-2; 8 bases are shared with TRBD2. Germline assignment: CDR1 SGHRS and CDR2 YFSETQ. The CDR3 covers 15 residues. J lost 5 bases, V lost 3 bases, and 6 bases had no gene match.

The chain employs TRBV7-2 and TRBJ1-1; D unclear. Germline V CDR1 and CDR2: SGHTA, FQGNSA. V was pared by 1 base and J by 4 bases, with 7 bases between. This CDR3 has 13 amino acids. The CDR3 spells CASSLVGSTEAFF. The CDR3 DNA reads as TGTGCCAGCAGCTTAGTGGGGAGCACTGAAGCTTTCTTT.

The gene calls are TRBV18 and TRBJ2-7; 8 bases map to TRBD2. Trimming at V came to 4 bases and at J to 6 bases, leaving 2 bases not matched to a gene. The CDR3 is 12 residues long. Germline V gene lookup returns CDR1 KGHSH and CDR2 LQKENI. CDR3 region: CASSQGTSEQYF. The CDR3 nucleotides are TGTGCCAGCTCACAAGGGACTAGCGAGCAGTACTTC.

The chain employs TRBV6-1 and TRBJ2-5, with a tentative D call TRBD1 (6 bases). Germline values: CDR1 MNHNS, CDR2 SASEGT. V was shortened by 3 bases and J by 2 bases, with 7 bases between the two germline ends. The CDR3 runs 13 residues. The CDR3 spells CASSEQGQETQYF. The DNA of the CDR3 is TGTGCCAGCAGTGAGCAGGGGCAAGAGACCCAGTACTTC.